Below, 14 T cell receptor beta chains from the same sample are listed, as sequenced in a study of beta chain features in type 1 diabetes. The study reverse transcribed the entire isolated RNA, so it sequenced expressed TCRB transcripts. The data were produced by immunoSEQ multiplex PCR, yet TCRdb's version contains in-frame clones alone and is incomplete. This sample has 150,000 or so clones; approximately 8.4% occur once, and the top ten carry 2.3%. The sequencing input was central memory CD4+ T cells from blood. The origin of the receptors is a woman younger than 35 in good health.

The chain employs TRBV19 and TRBJ1-1; D remains ambiguous. This CDR3 region has 14 residues. Germline V CDR1 and CDR2: LNHDA, SQIVND (reference sequence). The V end lost 7 bases, the J end lost 0 bases, and 12 bases lay between the germline ends. The CDR3, as DNA: TGTGCCAGTACCCCGCGGGGTTTGAACACTGAAGCTTTCTTT. Its protein product is CASTPRGLNTEAFF.

This clone was picked up many times. CDR3 bases: TGTGCCATCAGGGAACAGGGAGAGGACTATGGCTACACCTTC. Its translation is CAIREQGEDYGYTF. This sequence joins TRBV10-3 and TRBJ1-2; D is possibly TRBD1 (6 bases). Germline assignment: CDR1 ENHRY and CDR2 SYGVKD. V was clipped by 6 bases and J by 3 bases, with 14 bases between them. The CDR3 runs 14 residues.

In this sample, this clone turned up a few times. J is TRBJ2-5 and V is TRBV7-8; 10 nucleotides line up with TRBD2. Germline lookup yields CDR1 SGHVS and CDR2 FQNEAQ. J lost 5 bases, V lost 4 bases, and 10 bases had no gene match. The CDR3 covers 16 residues. CDR3 region: CASSSTQSGGAETQYF. CDR3 DNA sequence: TGTGCCAGCAGCTCTACCCAGAGCGGGGGGGCGGAGACCCAGTACTTC.

J is TRBJ2-1 and V is TRBV11-3, with 12 positions matching TRBD2. The CDR3 length is 15 residues. Per germline, CDR1 SGHNT and CDR2 YENEEA. V was clipped by 1 base and J by 7 bases; unmatched bases: 2. This chain's CDR3 is CASSLVGTSGNEQFF. In nucleotides, the CDR3 is TGTGCCAGCAGCTTAGTAGGGACTAGCGGGAATGAGCAGTTCTTC.

This clone appeared a few times. The chain uses TRBV2 and TRBJ1-2, with TRBD1 as a possible D gene (6 bases). Germline V gene sequence: CDR1 SNHLY, CDR2 FYNNEI. V was trimmed by 5 bases and J by 3 bases, leaving 10 bases between them. The CDR3 extends over 13 amino acids. The CDR3 nucleotides read TGTGCCAGCAGTCTGGGGGCGGACTATGGCTACACCTTC. Protein sequence: CASSLGADYGYTF.

A word on this clone: An end of the junction differs from the germline gene, which may be a read error. The CDR3: CASSRGTDNEQFF. The CDR3 coding sequence is TGTGCTAGCAGTCGTGGGACAGACAATGAGCAGTTCTTC. This chain connects TRBV7-7 to TRBJ2-1; 7 nucleotides match TRBD1. The germline V gene has CDR1 SSHAT and CDR2 FNYEAQ (reference sequence). The CDR3 spans 13 residues.

CDR3 sequence: CASSLRVTTAGTGGGNYTF. The CDR3 DNA is TGTGCCAGCAGCCTGCGAGTAACGACGGCCGGGACAGGGGGCGGTAACTACACCTTC. This chain connects TRBV7-2 to TRBJ1-2; 12 bases are a match to TRBD1. Trimming at V came to 5 bases and at J to 10 bases, leaving 23 bases not matched to a gene. This CDR3 is built from 19 residues. CDR1 is SGHTA, CDR2 FQGNSA, per germline.

This clone was picked up many times. This chain uses TRBV9 with TRBJ1-1; D ambiguous. Germline values: CDR1 SGDLS, CDR2 YYNGEE. The CDR3 contains 16 residues. Trimming stripped 0 bases from V and 7 bases from J, with 19 bases between. The CDR3 DNA sequence: TGTGCCAGCAGCGTAGGGCGGACGGGGAGCCTAGATGAAGCTTTCTTT. Translation gives CASSVGRTGSLDEAFF. Drawing the rest from reference TRBV9 and TRBJ1-1, the complete variable domain is DSGVTQTPKHLITATGQRVTLRCSPRSGDLSVYWYQQSLDQGLQFLIQYYNGEERAKGNILERFSAQQFPDLHSELNLSSLELGDSALYFCASSVGRTGSLDEAFFGQGTRLTVV.

This clone was detected only a few times. The chain employs TRBV4-2 and TRBJ2-5; D may be TRBD2 (5 bases). This CDR3 has 14 amino acids. Germline CDR1 and CDR2: LGHNA and YNFKEQ. Trimming took off 0 bases at V and 5 bases at J, with 10 bases between the two ends. CDR3 DNA: TGTGCCAGCAGCCAAGATCGGGGTGCGGAGACCCAGTACTTC. It encodes CASSQDRGAETQYF.

This sequence joins TRBV29-1 and TRBJ2-5; maybe TRBD1 (6 bases). Matching the DNA end better, TRBJ2-7 makes the J call doubtful. The germline V gene encodes CDR1 SQVTM and CDR2 ANQGSEA. The CDR3 is made up of 13 amino acids. Written as DNA, the CDR3 is TGCAGCGTGGAGGACAGTGATACCTACGAGCAGTACTTC. Encoded protein: CSVEDSDTYEQYF.

There are a few counts of this clone. V usage is TRBV4-2 and J usage is TRBJ1-1, with D perhaps matching TRBD1 (6 bases). CDR3 length: 15 residues. The V gene lost 2 bases and the J gene lost 4 bases, with 14 bases spanning the gap. In germline, CDR1 is LGHNA, CDR2 YNFKEQ. The CDR3 spells CASSQPGRGGTEAFF. The CDR3 region has the DNA TGTGCCAGCAGCCAACCGGGCAGGGGTGGCACTGAAGCTTTCTTT.

This clone was seen only a few times. The chain recombines TRBV6-5 with TRBJ1-1; 10 bases match TRBD1. The J segment lost 4 bases and the V segment lost 7 bases, leaving 9 bases of the junction unmatched. CDR3 size: 15 residues. Germline CDR1 and CDR2: MNHEY and SVGAGI. This CDR3 reads CASTVDRGVFTEAFF. CDR3 nucleotides: TGTGCCAGCACCGTGGACAGGGGGGTGTTCACTGAAGCTTTCTTT.

The V call is TRBV5-1, the J call TRBJ2-5; 9 nucleotides line up with TRBD2. V lost 5 bases to trimming and J lost 1 base; unmatched junction nucleotides: 12. The CDR3 covers 17 residues. CDR1 SGHRS and CDR2 YFSETQ come from the germline V gene. CDR3 sequence reads: CASRIGDLAGPQETQYF. CDR3 in DNA: TGCGCCAGCAGGATTGGGGACCTAGCGGGGCCCCAAGAGACCCAGTACTTC.

This clone has a handful of counts. The chain uses TRBV5-6 and TRBJ2-7; D not resolved. Germline CDR1 SGHDT, CDR2 YYEEEE. The CDR3 sequence is 14 residues long. Trimming pared 1 base from V and 3 bases from J, leaving 11 bases between. The CDR3 region is CASSLIDRNYEQYF. Written as DNA, the CDR3 is TGTGCCAGCAGCTTGATTGATAGAAACTACGAGCAGTACTTC.